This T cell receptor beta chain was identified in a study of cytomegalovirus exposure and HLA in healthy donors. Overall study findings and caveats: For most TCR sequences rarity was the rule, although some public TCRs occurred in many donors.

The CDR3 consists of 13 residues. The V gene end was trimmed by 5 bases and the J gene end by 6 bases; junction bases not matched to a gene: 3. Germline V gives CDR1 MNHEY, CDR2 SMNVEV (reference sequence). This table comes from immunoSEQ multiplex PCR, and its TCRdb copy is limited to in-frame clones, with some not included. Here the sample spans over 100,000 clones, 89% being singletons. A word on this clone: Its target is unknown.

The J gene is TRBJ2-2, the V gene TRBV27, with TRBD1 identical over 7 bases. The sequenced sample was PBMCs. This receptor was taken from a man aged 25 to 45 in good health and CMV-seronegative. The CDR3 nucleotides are TGTGCCAGCAGTGGGGACAGCCCCGGGGAGCTGTTTTTT. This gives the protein CASSGDSPGELFF.